The clone carrying this T cell receptor (beta chain) showed up just a few times. Its cognate antigen is unknown. The data were taken from a study of T cell repertoires in cytomegalovirus infection. The CDR3 runs 14 residues. Germline CDR1 MGHRA, CDR2 YSYEKL. Trimming pared 3 bases from V and 6 bases from J, leaving 12 bases between. TCRdb re-analysed the reads in MiXCR, keeping a single row per CDR3 protein. Of 550,000 to 850,000 distinct CDR3 sequences in the sample, roughly a third were seen once. This chain connects TRBV4-1 to TRBJ2-1; D may be TRBD1 or TRBD2 (5 bases each). This sample comprised cultured PBMCs, obtained from culture after CMV antigen stimulation. This sequence was found in a human donor in good health (CMV status not recorded). Some clones in this sample may be carry-over from other donors' samples. The DNA for the CDR3 is TGCGCCAGCAGCCAGACACAGGCGGGCAATGAGCAGTTCTTC. Translating it yields CASSQTQAGNEQFF.